These T cell receptor beta chains were read from a single sample in a study of CD8+CD57+ T cells in acquired aplastic anemia. MiXCR was run by TCRdb on the reads, yielding one entry per CDR3 protein. The table lists 150,000 to 200,000 distinct CDR3 sequences, over 40% of them singletons, with about 2% in the top ten. Input material: sorted CD4+, CD8+, or CD8+CD57+ T cells (not recorded which) from PBMCs. The receptors here all came from a human donor with aplastic anemia. CDR3s include the opening cysteine and the closing phenylalanine or tryptophan. The D gene is left open where the match is weak. Part of the rows lack a size; the others show once, few, many or a class for expanded clones.

j_gene,d_gene,v_gene,abundance,CDR3aa,CDR3nt
TRBJ1-2,NA,TRBV7-8,NA,CASSIDGPGGYTF,TGTGCCAGCAGTATCGACGGTCCGGGTGGCTACACCTTC
TRBJ1-3,NA,TRBV19,NA,CARTTGRTVKGNTIYF,TGTGCCAGGACTACAGGTAGGACAGTTAAAGGAAACACCATATATTTT
TRBJ1-6,TRBD1,TRBV12-3/TRBV12-4,many,CASSLGPGTGLHHSPLHF,TGTGCCAGCAGTTTAGGCCCGGGGACAGGACTGCACCATTCACCCCTCCACTTT
TRBJ2-1,NA,TRBV19,NA,CASRESPRRLNEQFF,TGTGCCAGTCGAGAGTCCCCCCGGCGACTCAATGAGCAGTTCTTC
TRBJ2-7,NA,TRBV6-6,many,CASSYGVRGYEQYF,TGTGCCAGCAGTTACGGGGTCAGGGGCTACGAGCAGTACTTC
TRBJ1-2,NA,TRBV29-1,many,CSVVDPGRAAKGYTF,TGCAGCGTTGTGGACCCCGGTAGGGCCGCAAAGGGCTACACCTTC
TRBJ1-2,NA,TRBV10-3,few,CAIRQGEYGYTF,TGTGCCATCAGACAGGGAGAGTATGGCTACACCTTC
TRBJ2-7,NA,TRBV2,few,CASSHTGMPSYEQYF,TGTGCCAGCAGTCATACAGGGATGCCTTCCTACGAGCAGTACTTC
TRBJ1-1,NA,TRBV2,NA,CASSGGQGNTEAFF,TGTGCCAGCAGTGGGGGGCAGGGGAACACTGAAGCTTTCTTT
TRBJ1-6,TRBD1,TRBV3-1,many,CASSQEQGAVSPLHF,TGTGCCAGCAGCCAAGAGCAGGGGGCCGTTTCACCCCTCCACTTT
TRBJ2-3,NA,TRBV20-1,NA,CSAPRDRATDTQYF,TGCAGTGCTCCAAGGGACCGGGCCACAGATACGCAGTATTTT
TRBJ2-3,TRBD1,TRBV18,few,CASGTGVSDTQYF,TGTGCCAGCGGGACAGGTGTGTCAGATACGCAGTATTTT
TRBJ2-7,TRBD2,TRBV7-9,NA,CASSPAGTRTYEQYF,TGTGCCAGCAGCCCAGCCGGGACTAGGACTTACGAGCAGTACTTC
TRBJ2-4,NA,TRBV12-5,NA,CASGFQRVLAKNIQYF,TGTGCTAGTGGTTTTCAAAGGGTTTTAGCCAAAAACATTCAGTACTTC
TRBJ2-7,NA,TRBV5-4,NA,CASSLGQMSYEQYF,TGTGCCAGCAGCTTAGGTCAGATGTCCTACGAGCAGTACTTC
TRBJ1-1,NA,TRBV15,NA,CATSSESPITEAFF,TGTGCCACCAGCAGTGAGTCCCCGATTACTGAAGCTTTCTTT
TRBJ2-7,NA,TRBV7-6,many,CASSQDRGSYEQYF,TGTGCCAGCAGCCAGGATCGGGGCTCCTACGAGCAGTACTTC
TRBJ2-7,NA,TRBV20-1,NA,CSARPPTIFGQYF,TGCAGTGCTAGACCGCCCACCATTTTCGGGCAGTACTTC
TRBJ2-7,TRBD1,TRBV5-4,many,CASSLWTGLREQYF,TGTGCCAGCAGCTTGTGGACAGGACTTCGAGAGCAGTACTTC
TRBJ2-2,NA,TRBV5-4,many,CASSLSAGEELFF,TGTGCCAGCAGCTTATCGGCAGGGGAGGAGCTGTTTTTT
TRBJ2-5,TRBD2,TRBV9,many,CASSVGRDLGTTQETQYF,TGTGCCAGCAGCGTAGGAAGGGATCTCGGGACTACCCAAGAGACCCAGTACTTC
TRBJ1-2,NA,TRBV9,NA,CASSPTVGGDYGYTF,TGTGCCAGCAGCCCTACGGTCGGGGGCGACTATGGCTACACCTTC
TRBJ2-1,NA,TRBV2,few,CARESPGELVNEQFF,TGTGCCAGGGAGAGCCCGGGGGAGCTCGTCAATGAGCAGTTCTTC
TRBJ2-7,TRBD1,TRBV6-5,many,CASSYSWDRGFPYEQYF,TGTGCCAGCAGTTACTCGTGGGACAGGGGGTTCCCCTACGAGCAGTACTTC
TRBJ1-1,NA,TRBV25-1,NA,CASSEYGEVNTEAFF,TGTGCCAGCAGTGAATACGGGGAGGTGAACACTGAAGCTTTCTTT
TRBJ2-5,NA,TRBV5-4,NA,CASSFDEGKKTQYF,TGTGCCAGCAGCTTTGATGAGGGTAAAAAGACCCAGTACTTC
TRBJ2-3,TRBD2,TRBV5-1,many,CASTLGTSGADTQYF,TGCGCCAGCACCCTTGGGACTAGCGGGGCAGATACGCAGTATTTT
TRBJ2-5,NA,TRBV12-3/TRBV12-4,many,CASGIQPETQYF,TGTGCCAGTGGGATTCAGCCAGAGACCCAGTACTTC
TRBJ2-5,NA,TRBV10-3,NA,CAVSESTGIGETQYF,TGTGCCGTCAGTGAGTCGACCGGGATTGGAGAGACCCAGTACTTC
TRBJ1-1,NA,TRBV30,few,CAWSVRTAFF,TGTGCCTGGAGTGTACGAACAGCTTTCTTT
TRBJ2-5,TRBD1,TRBV20-1,few,CSARDGGQKETQYF,TGCAGTGCTAGAGATGGGGGACAGAAAGAGACCCAGTACTTC
TRBJ2-7,NA,TRBV20-1,NA,CSASRGRISEQYF,TGCAGTGCTAGTAGGGGACGGATTTCCGAGCAGTACTTC
TRBJ2-3,TRBD2,TRBV6-7,NA,CASSYSPSGTSGGSLVQYF,TGTGCCAGCAGTTACTCCCCTTCGGGGACTAGCGGGGGCTCGCTGGTGCAGTATTTT
TRBJ2-3,TRBD2,TRBV7-2,many,CASSPVGGSTQYF,TGTGCCAGCAGCCCGGTGGGCGGGAGTACGCAGTATTTT
TRBJ1-3,NA,TRBV7-2,NA,CASSSDRRQGNTIYF,TGTGCCAGCAGCTCCGACAGAAGGCAGGGAAACACCATATATTTT
TRBJ2-7,NA,TRBV6-5,NA,CASSYGQGLEQYF,TGTGCCAGCAGTTACGGGCAGGGCCTCGAGCAGTACTTC
TRBJ2-3,NA,TRBV6-1,few,CASRRDGADTQYF,TGTGCCAGCCGTCGGGACGGGGCAGATACGCAGTATTTT
TRBJ1-1,NA,TRBV25-1,NA,CASSPNNRGTEAFF,TGTGCCAGCAGTCCAAACAATCGTGGGACTGAAGCTTTCTTT
TRBJ1-5,NA,TRBV4-1,many,CASSPVQNSNQPQHF,TGCGCCAGCAGCCCCGTCCAGAACAGCAATCAGCCCCAGCATTTT